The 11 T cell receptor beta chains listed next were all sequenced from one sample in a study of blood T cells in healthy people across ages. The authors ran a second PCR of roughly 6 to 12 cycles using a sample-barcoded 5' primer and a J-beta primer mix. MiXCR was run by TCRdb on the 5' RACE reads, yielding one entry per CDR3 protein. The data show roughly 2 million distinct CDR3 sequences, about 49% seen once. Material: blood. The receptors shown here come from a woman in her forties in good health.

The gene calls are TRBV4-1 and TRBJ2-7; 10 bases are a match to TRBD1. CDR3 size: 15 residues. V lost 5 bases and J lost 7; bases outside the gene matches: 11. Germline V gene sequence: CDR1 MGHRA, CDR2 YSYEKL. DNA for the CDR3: TGCGCCAGCAGCTCACCCGGGACAGGGGTTGAAGAGCAGTACTTC. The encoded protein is CASSSPGTGVEEQYF.

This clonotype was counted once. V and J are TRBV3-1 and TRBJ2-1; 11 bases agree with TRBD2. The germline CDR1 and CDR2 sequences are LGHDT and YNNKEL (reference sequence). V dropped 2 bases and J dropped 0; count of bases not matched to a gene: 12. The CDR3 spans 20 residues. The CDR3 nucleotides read TGTGCCAGCAGCCAAAGGTTGCTAGCGGGGGGTCCTACCTCCTACAATGAGCAGTTCTTC. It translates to CASSQRLLAGGPTSYNEQFF.

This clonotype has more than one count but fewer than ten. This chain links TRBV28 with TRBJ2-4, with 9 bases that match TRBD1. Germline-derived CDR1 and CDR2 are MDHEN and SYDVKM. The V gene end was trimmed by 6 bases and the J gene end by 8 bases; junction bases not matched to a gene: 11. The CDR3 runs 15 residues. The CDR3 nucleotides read TGTGCCAGCAGCCGGCCGGGACAGGGTTTGGACATTCAGTACTTC. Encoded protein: CASSRPGQGLDIQYF.

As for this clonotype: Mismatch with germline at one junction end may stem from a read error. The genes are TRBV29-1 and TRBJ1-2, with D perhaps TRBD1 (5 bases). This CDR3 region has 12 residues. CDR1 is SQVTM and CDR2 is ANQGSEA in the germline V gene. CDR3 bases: TGCAGCTTTAGGACATCCAACTATGGCCACACCTTC. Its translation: CSFRTSNYGHTF.

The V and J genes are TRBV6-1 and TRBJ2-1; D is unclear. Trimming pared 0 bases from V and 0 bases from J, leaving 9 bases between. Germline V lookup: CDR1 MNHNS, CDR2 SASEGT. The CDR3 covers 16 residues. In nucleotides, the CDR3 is TGTGCCAGCAGTGAAGCCCTCGGGTACTCCTACAATGAGCAGTTCTTC. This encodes CASSEALGYSYNEQFF.

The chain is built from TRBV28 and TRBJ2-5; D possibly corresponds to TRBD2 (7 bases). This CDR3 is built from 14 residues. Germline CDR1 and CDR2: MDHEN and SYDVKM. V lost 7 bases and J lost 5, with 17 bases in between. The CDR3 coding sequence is TGTGCCAGCACCGAGTGGGGGGGCGCGGAGACCCAGTACTTC. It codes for CASTEWGGAETQYF.

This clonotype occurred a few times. The CDR3, as DNA: TGTGCCAGCAGGGGGGACAGGGAAGGAAATTCACCCCTCCACTTT. Translated, it gives CASRGDREGNSPLHF. J is TRBJ1-6 and V is TRBV2, with 9 nucleotides matching TRBD1. The CDR3 totals 15 residues. The ends lost 6 bases at V and 7 bases at J; junction bases unmatched: 7. The V gene's germline CDR1 is SNHLY and CDR2 FYNNEI.

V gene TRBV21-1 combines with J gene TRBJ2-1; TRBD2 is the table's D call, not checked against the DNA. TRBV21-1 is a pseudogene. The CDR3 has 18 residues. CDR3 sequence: CASSKGPRHSPPGSEQFF. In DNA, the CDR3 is TGTGCCAGCAGCAAAGGTCCTCGCCACTCCCCCCCCGGTTCTGAGCAGTTCTTC.

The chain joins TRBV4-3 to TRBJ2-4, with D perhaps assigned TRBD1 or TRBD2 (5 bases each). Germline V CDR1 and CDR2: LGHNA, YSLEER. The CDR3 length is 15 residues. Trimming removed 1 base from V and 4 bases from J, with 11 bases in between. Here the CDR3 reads CASSQAGTNKNIQYF. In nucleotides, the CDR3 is TGCGCCAGCAGCCAAGCCGGGACCAATAAAAACATTCAGTACTTC.

CDR3 protein: CAIHGGQGRPDTQYF. CDR3 DNA sequence: TGTGCCATTCACGGGGGACAGGGGAGGCCAGATACGCAGTATTTT. The V call is TRBV10-3, the J call TRBJ2-3; the match to TRBD1 covers 10 bases. From germline, CDR1 is ENHRY and CDR2 SYGVKD. The J segment lost 4 bases and the V segment lost 9 bases, leaving 10 bases of the junction unmatched. The CDR3 spans 15 residues.

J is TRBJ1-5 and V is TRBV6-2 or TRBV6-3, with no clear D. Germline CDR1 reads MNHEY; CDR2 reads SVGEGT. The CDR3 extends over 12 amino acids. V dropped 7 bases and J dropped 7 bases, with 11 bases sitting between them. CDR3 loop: CASTEGGQPQHF. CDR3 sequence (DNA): TGTGCCAGCACGGAAGGAGGACAGCCCCAGCATTTT.